These 17 T cell receptor beta chains were sequenced from one sample in a study of vaccination and CD4 T cells after COVID-19. No antigen has been identified for these receptors. The Oncomine TCR Beta short-read assay sequenced DNA from cultured CD4+ T cells. TCRdb itself ran the PCR reads through MiXCR, one entry per CDR3 protein. The table records fewer than 20,000 distinct CDR3 sequences, 44% of them present only once. Time point meaning: late sampling 161 to 241 days after vaccination in three convalescent patients. Treatment noted: approximately nine-day PBMC culture with coronavirus spike peptide pools or control peptides (ViraFEST assay). The sample was CD4+ T cells from blood, cultured in vitro, taken about 7 months after SARS-CoV-2 vaccination. Source of these receptors: a human donor who had recovered from COVID-19.

The rearrangement links TRBV9 to TRBJ1-6, with D perhaps TRBD1 (6 bases). The CDR3 totals 14 residues. V lost 1 base and J 10 bases, leaving 12 bases between the germline ends. The germline V gene encodes CDR1 SGDLS and CDR2 YYNGEE. This CDR3 reads CASSVRGADSPLHF. In DNA, the CDR3 is TGTGCCAGCAGCGTACGGGGGGCCGACTCACCCCTCCACTTT.

The rearrangement uses TRBV2 and TRBJ1-5; D gene ambiguous. Germline assignment: CDR1 SNHLY and CDR2 FYNNEI. With 6 bases removed from V and 0 bases from J, the gap between germline ends came to 6 bases. The CDR3 is 13 residues long. The CDR3 sequence is CASRRDSNQPQHF. In DNA form, the CDR3 reads TGTGCCAGCAGGCGGGATAGCAATCAGCCCCAGCATTTT.

This clonotype has more than one count but fewer than ten. The rearrangement uses TRBV19 and TRBJ1-5, with a possible D match to TRBD1 (6 bases). The CDR3 has 14 residues. V was pared by 6 bases and J by 3 bases, with 12 bases between. Germline V gene lookup returns CDR1 LNHDA and CDR2 SQIVND (reference sequence). CDR3 loop: CASSLTGINQPQHF. In nucleotides, the CDR3 is TGTGCCAGTAGCCTGACAGGAATCAATCAGCCCCAGCATTTT. Full variable domain (rest looked up from reference TRBV19 and TRBJ1-5): DGGITQSPKYLFRKEGQNVTLSCEQNLNHDAMYWYRQDPGQGLRLIYYSQIVNDFQKGDIAEGYSVSREKKESFPLTVTSAQKNPTAFYLCASSLTGINQPQHFGDGTRLSIL.

The V gene is TRBV24-1, the J gene TRBJ2-2, with TRBD2 identical over 9 bases. This CDR3 has 17 residues. Germline loops: CDR1 KGHDR, CDR2 SFDVKD. Trimming took 4 bases from V and 5 from J; bases not matched to a gene: 10. The CDR3 spells CATSDTGLASSTGELFF. DNA for the CDR3: TGTGCCACCAGTGACACCGGACTAGCGAGCTCGACCGGGGAGCTGTTTTTT.

In its sample, this clonotype ranks as medium-sized. The chain employs TRBV20-1 and TRBJ1-5; possibly TRBD1 for D (5 bases). The CDR3 has 13 amino acids. Trimming cost V 3 bases and J 7 bases, with 13 bases left between them. The germline V gene encodes CDR1 DFQATT and CDR2 SNEGSKA (reference sequence). The CDR3 DNA reads as TGCAGTGCTAGTAAGGGGCTGAGGCAGCCCCAGCATTTT. Amino acid sequence: CSASKGLRQPQHF.

The CDR3 DNA follows: TGCGCCAGCAGCCACCCATTGGGGCAGGGAGGCTATGGCTACACCTTC. Translated, it gives CASSHPLGQGGYGYTF. The chain is built from TRBV4-3 and TRBJ1-2; tentatively, D is TRBD1 (5 bases). V gave up 3 bases and J gave up 4 bases, with 18 bases separating them. Looked up from germline, CDR1 is LGHNA and CDR2 is YSLEER. The CDR3 runs to 16 residues.

This clonotype was seen a few times. The rearrangement uses TRBV14 and TRBJ1-2, with a weak D call TRBD1 (5 bases). CDR3 length: 17 amino acids. With 2 bases removed from V and 8 bases from J, the gap between germline ends came to 24 bases. The germline V gene has CDR1 SGHDN and CDR2 FVKESK. This CDR3 is CASSQPDSLGLVGGYTF. The CDR3 nucleotides are TGTGCCAGCAGCCAACCCGACAGCCTGGGACTAGTAGGCGGCTACACCTTC.

The gene calls are TRBV5-1 and TRBJ2-5, with 10 bases lining up with TRBD1. The CDR3 is made up of 17 amino acids. Germline CDR1 reads SGHRS; CDR2 reads YFSETQ. V dropped 4 bases and J dropped 5; count of bases not matched to a gene: 14. The CDR3 DNA sequence: TGCGCCAGCAGCGCACAGGGGACAGGGGCGATTCGGGAGACCCAGTACTTC. Its translation: CASSAQGTGAIRETQYF.

This clonotype was recorded a few times. The chain uses TRBV6-1 and TRBJ1-1; 8 bases fit TRBD1. The CDR3 has 14 amino acids. Per the germline V gene, CDR1 is MNHNS and CDR2 is SASEGT. After removal of 5 bases from V and 1 base from J, the junction contained 3 bases not matched to a gene. The CDR3: CASSRQGKNTEAFF. The CDR3 DNA follows: TGTGCCAGCAGTCGACAGGGGAAGAACACTGAAGCTTTCTTT.

The chain combines TRBV21-1 with TRBJ2-3; the table names TRBD1, a call not compared with the DNA. TRBV21-1 is a recognized pseudogene. The CDR3 consists of 17 residues. The CDR3 loop is CASSFRTGGTSTDTQYF. Written as DNA, the CDR3 is TGTGCCAGCAGCTTCAGGACAGGGGGAACTAGCACAGATACGCAGTATTTT.

This clonotype was observed a handful of times. The V call is TRBV20-1, the J call TRBJ2-5; 11 positions agree with TRBD2. Germline assignment: CDR1 DFQATT and CDR2 SNEGSKA (reference sequence). The ends lost 6 bases at V and 7 bases at J; junction bases unmatched: 7. The CDR3 runs to 13 residues. The CDR3 bases are TGCAGTGCCCCCCGACTAGCGGGGCTGACCCAGTACTTC. Residues: CSAPRLAGLTQYF.

The chain is built from TRBV7-9 and TRBJ2-3; D gene uncertain. The CDR3 runs to 12 residues. V was pared by 5 bases and J by 2 bases, with 5 bases between. Looked up from germline, CDR1 is SEHNR and CDR2 is FQNEAQ (reference sequence). CDR3 loop: CASSRITDTQYF. The DNA of the CDR3 is TGTGCCAGCAGCCGTATCACAGATACGCAGTATTTT.

This clonotype was observed once. This sequence joins TRBV6-2 or TRBV6-3 and TRBJ2-1, with 10 positions matching TRBD2. This CDR3 is 12 amino acids long. The germline V gene encodes CDR1 MNHEY and CDR2 SVGEGT. The J segment lost 16 bases and the V segment lost 6 bases, leaving 9 bases of the junction unmatched. The CDR3, as DNA: TGTGCCAGCAGCCACGCTAGCGGGAGTTTCTTCTTC. Its protein product is CASSHASGSFFF.

This clonotype was counted a few times. The chain links TRBV7-2 to TRBJ1-5; D gene unclear. Germline CDR1 reads SGHTA; CDR2 reads FQGNSA. V dropped 5 bases and J dropped 5 bases, with 13 bases sitting between them. The CDR3 is 14 residues long. The CDR3 nucleotides read TGTGCCAGCAGCCCTTGGACGGCGGATCAGCCCCAGCATTTT. Protein product: CASSPWTADQPQHF.

V gene TRBV5-1 combines with J gene TRBJ1-5; the D is unclear. This CDR3 is built from 15 residues. Germline V gives CDR1 SGHRS, CDR2 YFSETQ. Trimming removed 0 bases from V and 2 bases from J, with 9 bases in between. Here the CDR3 reads CASSLGDGGNQPQHF. CDR3 nucleotides: TGCGCCAGCAGCTTGGGTGACGGAGGCAATCAGCCCCAGCATTTT.

The chain employs TRBV20-1 and TRBJ1-3, with D unresolved. Germline V CDR1 and CDR2: DFQATT, SNEGSKA (reference sequence). Deletions cut 0 bases from V and 0 bases from J, with 12 bases between. The CDR3 is 16 amino acids. CDR3 DNA sequence: TGCAGTGCTAGAGAAGGAAGCACCATCTCTGGAAACACCATATATTTT. Its translation is CSAREGSTISGNTIYF.

The chain is built from TRBV6-5 and TRBJ1-1, with D hard to call. This CDR3 has 15 residues. V lost 0 bases and J 3 bases, leaving 11 bases between the germline ends. Germline V gene lookup returns CDR1 MNHEY and CDR2 SVGAGI. The CDR3 DNA is TGTGCCAGCAGTTACTCGAGGGCCACGGACACTGAAGCTTTCTTT. It codes for CASSYSRATDTEAFF.